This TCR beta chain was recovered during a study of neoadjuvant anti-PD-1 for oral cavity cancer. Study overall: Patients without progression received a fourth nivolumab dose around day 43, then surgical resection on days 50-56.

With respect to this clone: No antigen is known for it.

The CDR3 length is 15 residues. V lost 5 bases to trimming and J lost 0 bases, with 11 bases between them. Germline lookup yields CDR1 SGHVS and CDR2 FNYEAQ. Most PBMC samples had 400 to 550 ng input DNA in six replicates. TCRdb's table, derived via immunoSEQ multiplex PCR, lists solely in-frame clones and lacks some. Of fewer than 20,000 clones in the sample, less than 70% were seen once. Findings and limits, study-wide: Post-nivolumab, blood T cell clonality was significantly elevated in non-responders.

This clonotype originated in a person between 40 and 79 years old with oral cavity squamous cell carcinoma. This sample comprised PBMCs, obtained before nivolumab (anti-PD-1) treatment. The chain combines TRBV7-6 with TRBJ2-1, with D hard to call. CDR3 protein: CASSLRDASYNEQFF. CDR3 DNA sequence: TGTGCCAGCAGCCTAAGAGACGCCTCCTACAATGAGCAGTTCTTC.